This section outlines one T cell receptor (beta chain) sequence together with its context. Germline V CDR1 and CDR2: SGHVS, FQNEAQ. V lost 7 bases and J lost 3, with 9 bases in between. The CDR3 contains 12 residues. This sample is drawn from a study of blood T cell repertoires in COVID-19. Across the whole study: The analysed material was cDNA or gDNA that came from T cells, B-cell-depleted T cells, or PBMCs.

In the authors' methods: The authors estimated nucleated cell counts from reference gene primer amplification. Repertoires were generated with immunoSEQ multiplex PCR, while TCRdb's copy carries only in-frame clones and drops some. The V and J calls and clone size were taken over from that table, and D and trimming were inferred from the DNA. Of 75,000 to 100,000 clones detected, roughly 86% appear once; the ten largest clones hold 6% to 9.5%. The material sequenced was peripheral blood. V and J are TRBV7-8 and TRBJ1-1; the D is unclear. This TCR derives from a human donor with acute or convalescent COVID-19. The donor label of this sample is uncertain. The CDR3 protein is CASIGGYTEAFF. The DNA of the CDR3 is TGTGCCAGCATCGGAGGGTACACTGAAGCTTTCTTT.